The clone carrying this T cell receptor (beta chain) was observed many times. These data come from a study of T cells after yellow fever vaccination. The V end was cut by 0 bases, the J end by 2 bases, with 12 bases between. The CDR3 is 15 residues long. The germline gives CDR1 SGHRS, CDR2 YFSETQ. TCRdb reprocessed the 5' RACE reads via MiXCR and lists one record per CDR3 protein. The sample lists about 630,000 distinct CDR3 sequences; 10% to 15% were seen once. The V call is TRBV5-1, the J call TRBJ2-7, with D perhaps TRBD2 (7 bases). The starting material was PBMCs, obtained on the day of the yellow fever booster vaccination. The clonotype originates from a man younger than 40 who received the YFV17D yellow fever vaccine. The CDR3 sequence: CASSLEQGGPYEQYF. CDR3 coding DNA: TGCGCCAGCAGCTTGGAACAGGGAGGGCCCTACGAGCAGTACTTC.